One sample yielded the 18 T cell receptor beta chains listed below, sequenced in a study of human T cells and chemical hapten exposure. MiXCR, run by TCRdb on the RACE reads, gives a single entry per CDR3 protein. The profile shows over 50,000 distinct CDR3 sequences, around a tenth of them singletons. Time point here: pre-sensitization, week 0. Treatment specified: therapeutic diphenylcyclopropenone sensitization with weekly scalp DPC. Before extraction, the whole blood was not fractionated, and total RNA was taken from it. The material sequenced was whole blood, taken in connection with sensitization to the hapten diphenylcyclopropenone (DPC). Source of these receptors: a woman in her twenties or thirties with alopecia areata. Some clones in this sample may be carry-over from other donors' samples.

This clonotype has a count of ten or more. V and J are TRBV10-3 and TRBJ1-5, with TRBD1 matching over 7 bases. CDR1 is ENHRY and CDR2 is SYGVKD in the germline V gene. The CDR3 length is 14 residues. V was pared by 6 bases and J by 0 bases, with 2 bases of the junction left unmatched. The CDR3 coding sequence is TGTGCCATCAGGACAGGGAATAGCAATCAGCCCCAGCATTTT. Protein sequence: CAIRTGNSNQPQHF.

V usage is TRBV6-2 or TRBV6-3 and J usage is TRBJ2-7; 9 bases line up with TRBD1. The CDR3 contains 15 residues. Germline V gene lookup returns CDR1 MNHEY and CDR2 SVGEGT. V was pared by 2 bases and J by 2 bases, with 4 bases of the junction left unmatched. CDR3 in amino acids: CASSYDGTGPYEQYF. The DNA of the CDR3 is TGTGCCAGCAGTTACGACGGGACAGGGCCCTACGAGCAGTACTTC.

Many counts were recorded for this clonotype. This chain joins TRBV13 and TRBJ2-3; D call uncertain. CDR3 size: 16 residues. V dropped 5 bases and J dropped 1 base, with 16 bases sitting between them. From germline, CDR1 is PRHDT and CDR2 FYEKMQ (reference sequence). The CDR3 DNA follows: TGTGCCAGCAGCCTCCTCGGGCACGCTGGCACAGATACGCAGTATTTT. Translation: CASSLLGHAGTDTQYF.

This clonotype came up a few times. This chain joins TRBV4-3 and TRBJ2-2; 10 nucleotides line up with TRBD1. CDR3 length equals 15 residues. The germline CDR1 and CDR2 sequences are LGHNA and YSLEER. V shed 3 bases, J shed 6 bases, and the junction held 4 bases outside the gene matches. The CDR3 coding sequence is TGCGCCAGCAGCCACAGGACAGGGGGTTCCGGGGAGCTGTTTTTT. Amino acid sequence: CASSHRTGGSGELFF.

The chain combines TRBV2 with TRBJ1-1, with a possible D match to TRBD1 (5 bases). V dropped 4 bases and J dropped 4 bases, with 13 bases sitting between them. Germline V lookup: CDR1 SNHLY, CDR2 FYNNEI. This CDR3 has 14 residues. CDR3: CASSAGLRGTEAFF. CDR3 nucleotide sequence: TGTGCCAGCAGTGCGGGGCTGCGTGGCACTGAAGCTTTCTTT.

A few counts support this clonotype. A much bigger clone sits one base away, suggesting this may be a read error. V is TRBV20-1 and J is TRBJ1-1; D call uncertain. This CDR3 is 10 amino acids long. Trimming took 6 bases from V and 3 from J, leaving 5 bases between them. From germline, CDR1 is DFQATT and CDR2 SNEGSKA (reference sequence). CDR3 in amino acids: CSAWDTEAFF. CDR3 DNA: TGCAGTGCCTGGGACACTGAAGCTTTCTTT.

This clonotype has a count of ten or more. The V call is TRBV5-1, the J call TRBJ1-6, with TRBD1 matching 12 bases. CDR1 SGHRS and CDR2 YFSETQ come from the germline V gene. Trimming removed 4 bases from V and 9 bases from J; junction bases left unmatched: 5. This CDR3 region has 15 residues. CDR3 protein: CASSPRDRGLSPLHF. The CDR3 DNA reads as TGCGCCAGCAGCCCCCGGGACAGGGGGCTTTCACCCCTCCACTTT. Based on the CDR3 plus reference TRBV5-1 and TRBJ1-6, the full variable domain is KAGVTQTPRYLIKTRGQQVTLSCSPISGHRSVSWYQQTPGQGLQFLFEYFSETQRNKGNFPGRFSGRQFSNSRSEMNVSTLELGDSALYLCASSPRDRGLSPLHFGNGTRLTVT.

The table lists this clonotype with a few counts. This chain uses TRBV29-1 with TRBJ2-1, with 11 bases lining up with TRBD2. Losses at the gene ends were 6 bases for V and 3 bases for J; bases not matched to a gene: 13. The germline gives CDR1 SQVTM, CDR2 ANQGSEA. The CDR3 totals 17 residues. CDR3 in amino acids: CSVKALAGGQDYNEQFF. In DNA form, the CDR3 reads TGCAGCGTCAAGGCCCTAGCGGGGGGTCAGGACTACAATGAGCAGTTCTTC.

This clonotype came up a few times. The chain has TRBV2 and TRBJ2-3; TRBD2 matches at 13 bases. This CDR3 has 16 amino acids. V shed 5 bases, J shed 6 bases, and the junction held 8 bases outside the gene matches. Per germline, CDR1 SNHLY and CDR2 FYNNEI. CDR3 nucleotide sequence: TGTGCCAGCAGTCCCCGACTAGCGGGGGGCCGGGATACGCAGTATTTT. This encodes CASSPRLAGGRDTQYF. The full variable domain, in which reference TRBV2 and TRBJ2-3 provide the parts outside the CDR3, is EPEVTQTPSHQVTQMGQEVILRCVPISNHLYFYWYRQILGQKVEFLVSFYNNEISEKSEIFDDQFSVERPDGSNFTLKIRSTKLEDSAMYFCASSPRLAGGRDTQYFGPGTRLTVL.

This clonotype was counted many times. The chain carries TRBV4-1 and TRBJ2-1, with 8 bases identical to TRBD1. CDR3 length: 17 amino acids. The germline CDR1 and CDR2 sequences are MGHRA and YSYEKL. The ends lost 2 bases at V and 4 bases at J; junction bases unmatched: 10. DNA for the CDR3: TGCGCCAGCAGCCAACCCACTCCGGGACAGGCGTACAATGAGCAGTTCTTC. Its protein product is CASSQPTPGQAYNEQFF.

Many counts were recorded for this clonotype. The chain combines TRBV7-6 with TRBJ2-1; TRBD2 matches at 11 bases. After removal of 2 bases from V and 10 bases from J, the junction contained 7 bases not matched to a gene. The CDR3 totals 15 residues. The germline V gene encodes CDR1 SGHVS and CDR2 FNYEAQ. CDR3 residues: CASSLKLAGGTEQFF. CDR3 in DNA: TGTGCCAGCAGCTTAAAGCTAGCGGGGGGCACCGAGCAGTTCTTC.

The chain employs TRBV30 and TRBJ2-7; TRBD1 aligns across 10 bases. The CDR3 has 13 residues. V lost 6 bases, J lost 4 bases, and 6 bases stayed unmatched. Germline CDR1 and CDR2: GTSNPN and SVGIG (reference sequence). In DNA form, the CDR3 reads TGTGCCTGCCCTGGACAGGGGGTTTACGAGCAGTACTTC. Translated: CACPGQGVYEQYF.

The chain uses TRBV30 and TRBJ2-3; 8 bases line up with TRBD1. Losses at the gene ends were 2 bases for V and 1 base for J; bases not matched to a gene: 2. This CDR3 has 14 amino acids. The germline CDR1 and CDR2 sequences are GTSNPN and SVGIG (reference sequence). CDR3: CAWSPDRGTDTQYF. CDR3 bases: TGTGCCTGGAGTCCGGACAGGGGCACAGATACGCAGTATTTT.

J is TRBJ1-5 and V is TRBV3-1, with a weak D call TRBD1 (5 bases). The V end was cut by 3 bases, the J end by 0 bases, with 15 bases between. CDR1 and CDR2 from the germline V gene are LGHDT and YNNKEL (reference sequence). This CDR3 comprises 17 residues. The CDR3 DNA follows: TGTGCCAGCAGCCATCCCGAAACGGGGCTTAGCAATCAGCCCCAGCATTTT. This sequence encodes CASSHPETGLSNQPQHF.

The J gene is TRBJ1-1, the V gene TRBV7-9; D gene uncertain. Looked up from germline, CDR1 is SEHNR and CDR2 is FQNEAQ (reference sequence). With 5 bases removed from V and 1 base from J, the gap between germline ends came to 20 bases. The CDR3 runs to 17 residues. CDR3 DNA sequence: TGTGCCAGCAGCAGTTACGACATTTTTCCAGAGAACACTGAAGCTTTCTTT. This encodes CASSSYDIFPENTEAFF.

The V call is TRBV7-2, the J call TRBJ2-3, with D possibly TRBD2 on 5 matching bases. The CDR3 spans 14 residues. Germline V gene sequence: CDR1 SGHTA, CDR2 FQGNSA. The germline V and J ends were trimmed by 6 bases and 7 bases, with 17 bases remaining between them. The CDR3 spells CASSLSRTGNTQYF. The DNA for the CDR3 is TGTGCCAGCAGTCTGTCAAGAACGGGAAATACGCAGTATTTT.

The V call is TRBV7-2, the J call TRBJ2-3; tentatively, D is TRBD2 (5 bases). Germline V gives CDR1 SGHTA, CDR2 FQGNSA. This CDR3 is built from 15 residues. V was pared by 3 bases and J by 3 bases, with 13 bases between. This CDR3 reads CASSFRGLVTDTQYF. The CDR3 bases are TGTGCCAGCAGCTTCCGCGGGCTGGTAACAGATACGCAGTATTTT.

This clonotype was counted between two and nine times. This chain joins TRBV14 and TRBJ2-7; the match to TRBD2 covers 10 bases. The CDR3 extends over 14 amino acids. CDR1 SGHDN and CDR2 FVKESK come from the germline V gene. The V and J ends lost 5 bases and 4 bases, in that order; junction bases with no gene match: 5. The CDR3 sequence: CASSRQRGGYEQYF. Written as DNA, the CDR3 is TGTGCCAGCAGCAGACAGCGGGGGGGGTACGAGCAGTACTTC. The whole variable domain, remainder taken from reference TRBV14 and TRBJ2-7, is EAGVTQFPSHSVIEKGQTVTLRCDPISGHDNLYWYRRVMGKEIKFLLHFVKESKQDESGMPNNRFLAERTGGTYSTLKVQPAELEDSGVYFCASSRQRGGYEQYFGPGTRLTVT.